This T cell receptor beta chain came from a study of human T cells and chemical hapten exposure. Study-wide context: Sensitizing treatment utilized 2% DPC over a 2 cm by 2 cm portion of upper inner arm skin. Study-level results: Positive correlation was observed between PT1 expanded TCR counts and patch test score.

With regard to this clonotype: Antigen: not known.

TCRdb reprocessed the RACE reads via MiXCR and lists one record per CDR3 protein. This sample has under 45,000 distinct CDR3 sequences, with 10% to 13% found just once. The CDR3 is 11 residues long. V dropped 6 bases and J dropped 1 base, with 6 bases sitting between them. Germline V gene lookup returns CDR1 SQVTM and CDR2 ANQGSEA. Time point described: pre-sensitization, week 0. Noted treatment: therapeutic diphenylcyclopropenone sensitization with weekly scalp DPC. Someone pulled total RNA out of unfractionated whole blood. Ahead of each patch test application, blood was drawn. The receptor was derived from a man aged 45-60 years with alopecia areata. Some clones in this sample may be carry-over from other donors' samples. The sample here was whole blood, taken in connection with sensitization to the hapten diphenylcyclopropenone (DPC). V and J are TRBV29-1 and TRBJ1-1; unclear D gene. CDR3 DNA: TGCAGCGTAAACAGGAACACTGAAGCTTTCTTT. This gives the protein CSVNRNTEAFF.